One sample yielded the 2 T cell receptor beta chains listed below, sequenced in a study of blood T cell repertoires in COVID-19. This table comes from immunoSEQ multiplex PCR, and its TCRdb copy is limited to in-frame clones, with some not included. Of tens of thousands of clones listed, 90% are singletons. Sequencing was done on a sample of peripheral blood. Source of these receptors: a man aged 55 to 70 with acute or convalescent COVID-19.

This chain's CDR3 is CASSPRWRGYTDTQYF. CDR3 nucleotides: TGCGCCAGCAGCCCTCGGTGGCGGGGGTACACAGATACGCAGTATTTT. The chain joins TRBV5-1 to TRBJ2-3, with 7 bases matching TRBD2. This CDR3 is 16 amino acids long. V trimming: 4 bases; J trimming: 2 bases; junction bases outside the gene matches: 10. Germline CDR1 SGHRS, CDR2 YFSETQ.

This chain uses TRBV10-3 with TRBJ2-7, with D unclear. Trimming pared 3 bases from V and 2 bases from J, leaving 11 bases between. This CDR3 spans 14 amino acids. Germline-derived CDR1 and CDR2 are ENHRY and SYGVKD. The CDR3 region has the DNA TGTGCCATCAGTGACTCAAACGAGCCCTACGAGCAGTACTTC. Protein product: CAISDSNEPYEQYF.